The sequence of this T cell receptor (beta chain) was determined in a study of blood T cell repertoires in COVID-19 (dated by TCRdb to 2019 to 2021). Concerning the study at large: The collaborator samples originated in the United States, Italy and Spain and spanned the acute and convalescent phases of COVID-19. The material from the prospective study consisted of cDNA or gDNA derived from T cells, B-cell-depleted T cells, or PBMCs. The dataset comprised deeply sampled blood TCRbeta repertoires from subjects exposed to, actively infected with, or recovered from COVID-19. The repertoires were made available in a free public database intended to serve as a resource for research on the immune response to SARS-CoV-2. Samples were obtained from the ongoing ImmuneRACE study (first 160 participants) and from over a thousand subjects provided by 6 global collaborators. The sample metadata nearly always contained a de-identified subject ID, COVID-19 status, age in years and sex. Where available, HLA class I and class II types were obtained from metadata supplied by the sample provider rather than from assay-based typing.

TCRbeta CDR3 regions were amplified from genomic DNA by means of the immunoSEQ Assay, a bias-controlled multiplex PCR. The source study handled its data this way. Within the assay, amplification of reference gene primers was used to estimate how many nucleated cells each sample contained. Sequence reads were collapsed and filtered to measure the absolute abundance of every unique TCRbeta CDR3 rearrangement. For each sample, productive Simpson clonality was calculated by taking the square root of Simpson's diversity index across productive rearrangements. Entries here come from immuneACCESS through TCRdb and include only in-frame sequences with V and J called. Some clones fail to appear in such tables; in the studies checked, an unresolved V gene covers under half of the shortfall, and the cause of the remainder is unknown. That table is the source of V, J and clone size, and D and trimming were worked out from the DNA. The sample table contains more than 11,000 clones; only one count was recorded for 85% to 90% of them. The top ten clonotypes cover 12% to 15% of the sample.

Results and caveats for the whole study, not just this receptor: The quantity of clinical and demographic metadata differed by source and by participant and was supplied without curation.

As to this clone: No cognate antigen has been identified for it. No clone much larger than this one lies a single base away; base qualities are absent.

V and J lose 6 bases and 0 bases, and a span of 12 bases separates them. As encoded in the germline V gene, CDR1 is SGHVS while CDR2 is FQNEAQ. The CDR3 holds 16 amino acids from the cysteine to the phenylalanine. Of all the DNA, just the CDR3 is kept, 48 bases in frame from base 1. Each collaborating institution followed its own protocols to collect whole blood in K2EDTA tubes. For TCRbeta analysis, collaborator samples were shipped as frozen whole blood, as isolated PBMCs, or as DNA extracted from either sample type. The sequence is built from TRBV7-8 and TRBJ1-6, with the D segment identity uncertain. This clonotype was sampled from a man aged 45-65 years with active COVID-19. The specimen sequenced was peripheral blood. The CDR3 loop reads CASSFISSSYNSPLHF. The nucleotide sequence reads TGTGCCAGCAGTTTTATCTCGAGCTCCTATAATTCACCCCTCCACTTT.